This T cell receptor beta chain was recovered during a study of T cell responses to AZD1222 COVID-19 vaccine. Method: immunoSEQ multiplex PCR; TCRdb's copy keeps in-frame clones and lacks some. The table records under 120,000 clones, around 96% of them present only once. Between the trimmed V and J ends, which lost 6 bases and 5 bases, there was a span of 5 bases. The CDR3 spans 11 residues. Germline assignment: CDR1 MDHEN and CDR2 SYDVKM. The sample here was peripheral blood, taken on day 0 of AZD1222 vaccination. This chain uses TRBV28 with TRBJ2-4; D gene unclear. The source of this sequence is an adult in good health. The CDR3, as DNA: TGTGCCAGCAGCGTACAAAACATTCAGTACTTC. As protein: CASSVQNIQYF.